These T cell receptor beta chains were read from a single sample in a study of response to subunit inactivated influenza vaccine. From the RT-PCR reads, TCRdb called clonotypes with MiXCR, one entry per CDR3 protein. Of over 750,000 distinct CDR3 sequences in the sample, about 20% were seen once. Sequencing was performed on PBMCs from blood, taken 5 days after vaccination. These receptors originate from a man in his forties or fifties who received an inactivated influenza vaccine. CDR3s include the opening cysteine and the closing phenylalanine or tryptophan.

cdr3_aa,v_call
CASSWTAATNYGYTF,TRBV7-3
CASSPQGPFNTEAFF,TRBV12-3/TRBV12-4
CASSVEGTGGQPQHF,TRBV9
CSVEFRLAGSYEQYF,TRBV29-1
CASSLLPGTARDNEQFF,TRBV12-1
CSVGVSGTNQETQYF,TRBV29-1
CASRDSFLGGDTQYF,TRBV6-1
CASSLYGGLAGLLGTDTQYF,TRBV27
CATSRDPVPGETQYF,TRBV15
CASSRGGAGEQFF,TRBV7-2
CASSSQTSGRQETQYF,TRBV6-5
CASSERRSSLSYNEQFF,TRBV2
CATDPGTSGDLRTDTQYF,TRBV10-3
CASSQSGGPYEQYF,TRBV4-1
CASSRGQGFKSGELFF,TRBV7-2
CASIPRLAGLYTQYF,TRBV7-9
CASSLQGRVRRETQYF,TRBV7-9
CASSIGGQLTGELFF,TRBV19
CASSQLSTSGKNEQFF,TRBV3-1
CASSRRRGGKDEQYF,TRBV6-1
CASSGRDLQRDTQYF,TRBV9
CASSLWGDSTGELFF,TRBV5-1
CASSPPMDSYGYTF,TRBV5-6
CASSLYLAGLNTGELFF,TRBV5-6
CASSQDIRTGGTEAFF,TRBV4-2
CASSSPSGGMDYTF,TRBV7-8
CASSLLAGESGEQFF,TRBV28
CSARDSRRPTYNEQFF,TRBV20-1
CASSYQVGLAGGELETQYF,TRBV6-5
CASTPGLAAYEQYF,TRBV7-8
CASSPLWTGGEQYF,TRBV28
CASSPQGLNEKLFF,TRBV7-6
CSARVTSGGVEQYF,TRBV20-1
CSAMTGRGSYEQYF,TRBV20-1
CASSQEFLTPGTLSEQYF,TRBV14
CSASPVGVNEQYF,TRBV20-1
CATSDTQGRRSTGELFF,TRBV24-1
CSAHGAGDEQFF,TRBV29-1
CASSFSPLEQYF,TRBV7-9
CASSLDRLLRNTEAFF,TRBV11-2
CASSPDHYNEQFF,TRBV7-2
CSAGARGEQFF,TRBV29-1
CASSYRRGTDTQYF,TRBV6-5
CASSSTGLAVTYEQYF,TRBV28
CASGLATSGRGNEQFF,TRBV12-5
CASSLGVSGATDTQYF,TRBV7-2
CAISGRLAGGPNTGELFF,TRBV10-3
CASSQGSPNYGYTF,TRBV3-1